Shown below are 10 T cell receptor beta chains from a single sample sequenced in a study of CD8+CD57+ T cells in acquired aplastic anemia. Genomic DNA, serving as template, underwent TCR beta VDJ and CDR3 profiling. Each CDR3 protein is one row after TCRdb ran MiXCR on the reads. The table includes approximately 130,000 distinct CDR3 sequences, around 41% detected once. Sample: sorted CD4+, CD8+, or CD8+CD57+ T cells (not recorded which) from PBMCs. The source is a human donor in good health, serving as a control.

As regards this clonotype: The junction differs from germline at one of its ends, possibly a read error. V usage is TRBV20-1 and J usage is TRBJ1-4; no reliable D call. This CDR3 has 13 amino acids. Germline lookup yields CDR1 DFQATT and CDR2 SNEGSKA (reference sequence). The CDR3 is CSVRGWADEKLFF. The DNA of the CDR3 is TGCAGTGTTAGAGGGTGGGCGGATGAAAAACTGTTTTTT.

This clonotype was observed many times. The CDR3 DNA reads as TGTGCCAGCAGCAAGGGACAAAGTGGAGCTTTCTTT. Its protein is CASSKGQSGAFF. This sequence joins TRBV7-9 and TRBJ1-1, with TRBD1 as a possible D gene (6 bases). Germline values: CDR1 SEHNR, CDR2 FQNEAQ (reference sequence). The CDR3 covers 12 residues. Between the trimmed V and J ends, which lost 5 bases and 10 bases, there was a span of 14 bases.

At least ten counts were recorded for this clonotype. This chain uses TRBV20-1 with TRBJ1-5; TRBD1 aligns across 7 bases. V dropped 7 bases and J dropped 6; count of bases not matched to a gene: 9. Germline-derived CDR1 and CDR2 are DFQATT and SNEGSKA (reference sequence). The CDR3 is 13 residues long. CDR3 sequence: CSVRGGEGQPQHF. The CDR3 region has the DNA TGCAGTGTACGAGGGGGCGAGGGTCAGCCCCAGCATTTT.

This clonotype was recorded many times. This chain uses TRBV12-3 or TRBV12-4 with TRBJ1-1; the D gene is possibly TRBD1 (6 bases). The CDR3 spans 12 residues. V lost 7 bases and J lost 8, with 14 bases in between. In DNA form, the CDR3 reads TGTGCCAGCACCGGCCTAGGGACAGAAGCTTTCTTT. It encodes CASTGLGTEAFF.

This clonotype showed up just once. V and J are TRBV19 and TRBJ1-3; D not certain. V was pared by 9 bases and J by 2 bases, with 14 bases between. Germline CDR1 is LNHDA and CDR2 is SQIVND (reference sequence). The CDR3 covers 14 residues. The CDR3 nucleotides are TGTGCCAGCGGGATAGGGCCCCCTGGAAACACCATATATTTT. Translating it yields CASGIGPPGNTIYF.

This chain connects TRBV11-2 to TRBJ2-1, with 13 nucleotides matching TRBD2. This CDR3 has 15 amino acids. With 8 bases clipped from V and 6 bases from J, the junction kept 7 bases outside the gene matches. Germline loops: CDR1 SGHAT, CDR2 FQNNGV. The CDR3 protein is CASGRTSGGPNEQFF. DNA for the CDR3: TGTGCCAGCGGGCGGACTAGCGGGGGCCCCAATGAGCAGTTCTTC.

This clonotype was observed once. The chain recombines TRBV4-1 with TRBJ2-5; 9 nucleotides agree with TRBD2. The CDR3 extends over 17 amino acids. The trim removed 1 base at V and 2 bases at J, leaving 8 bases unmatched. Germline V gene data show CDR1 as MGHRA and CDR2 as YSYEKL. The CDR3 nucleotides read TGCGCCAGCAGCCAAGCTGAGGCGGGAGGGGAACAAGAGACCCAGTACTTC. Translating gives CASSQAEAGGEQETQYF.

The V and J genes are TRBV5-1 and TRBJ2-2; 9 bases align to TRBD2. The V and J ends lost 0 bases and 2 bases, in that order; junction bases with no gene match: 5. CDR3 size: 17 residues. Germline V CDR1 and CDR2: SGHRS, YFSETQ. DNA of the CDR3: TGCGCCAGCAGCTTGGATCCGCTAGCGGGAAACACCGGGGAGCTGTTTTTT. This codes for CASSLDPLAGNTGELFF. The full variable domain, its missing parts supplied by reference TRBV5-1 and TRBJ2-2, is KAGVTQTPRYLIKTRGQQVTLSCSPISGHRSVSWYQQTPGQGLQFLFEYFSETQRNKGNFPGRFSGRQFSNSRSEMNVSTLELGDSALYLCASSLDPLAGNTGELFFGEGSRLTVL.

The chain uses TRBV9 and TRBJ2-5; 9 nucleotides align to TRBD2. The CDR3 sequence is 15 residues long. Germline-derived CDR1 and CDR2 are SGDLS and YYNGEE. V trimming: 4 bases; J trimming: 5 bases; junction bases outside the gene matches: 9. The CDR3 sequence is CASSLGTAGGETQYF. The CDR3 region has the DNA TGTGCCAGCAGCCTAGGGACGGCGGGGGGGGAGACCCAGTACTTC. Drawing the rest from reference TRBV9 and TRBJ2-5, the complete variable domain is DSGVTQTPKHLITATGQRVTLRCSPRSGDLSVYWYQQSLDQGLQFLIQYYNGEERAKGNILERFSAQQFPDLHSELNLSSLELGDSALYFCASSLGTAGGETQYFGPGTRLLVL.

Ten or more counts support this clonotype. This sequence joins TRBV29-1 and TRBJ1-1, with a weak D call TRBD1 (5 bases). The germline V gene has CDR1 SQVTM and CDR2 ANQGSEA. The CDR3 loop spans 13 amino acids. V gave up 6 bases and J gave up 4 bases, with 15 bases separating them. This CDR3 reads CSVVGAGFTEAFF. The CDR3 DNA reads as TGCAGCGTGGTCGGGGCAGGGTTCACTGAAGCTTTCTTT.